One sample yielded the 8 T cell receptor beta chains listed below, sequenced in a study of blood T cell repertoires in COVID-19. Repertoires were generated with immunoSEQ multiplex PCR, while TCRdb's copy carries only in-frame clones and drops some. The sample carries under 200,000 clones, approximately 81% recorded once. The sequenced sample was peripheral blood. These receptors came from a man between 18 and 29 years old with active or convalescent COVID-19.

The rearrangement links TRBV6-5 to TRBJ2-2; D is ambiguous. Germline lookup yields CDR1 MNHEY and CDR2 SVGAGI. The CDR3 runs to 14 residues. The germline V and J ends were trimmed by 2 bases and 2 bases, with 6 bases remaining between them. The CDR3 sequence: CASSYNLNTGELFF. In DNA, the CDR3 is TGTGCCAGCAGTTACAATCTTAACACCGGGGAGCTGTTTTTT.

The gene calls are TRBV7-2 and TRBJ2-5; 10 bases line up with TRBD2. Germline assignment: CDR1 SGHTA and CDR2 FQGNSA. The J segment lost 4 bases and the V segment lost 8 bases, leaving 4 bases of the junction unmatched. CDR3 size: 13 residues. CDR3 sequence (DNA): TGTGCCAGCCGATTAGCGGGAGGAGAGACCCAGTACTTC. Translation gives CASRLAGGETQYF.

J is TRBJ2-5 and V is TRBV19, with TRBD2 matching 8 bases. CDR1 is LNHDA and CDR2 is SQIVND in the germline V gene (reference sequence). This CDR3 is built from 18 residues. With V trimmed by 5 bases and J by 7 bases, 21 bases remained unmatched. CDR3 region: CASSPEGWASGPFGTQYF. CDR3 nucleotides: TGTGCCAGTAGTCCAGAAGGTTGGGCTAGCGGGCCATTCGGGACCCAGTACTTC.

This chain links TRBV28 with TRBJ1-2, with unresolved D. This CDR3 spans 13 amino acids. The V and J ends lost 6 bases and 3 bases respectively, with 11 bases between them. Per the germline V gene, CDR1 is MDHEN and CDR2 is SYDVKM. Here the CDR3 reads CASSPDIDYGYTF. The CDR3 DNA reads as TGTGCCAGCAGCCCCGACATAGACTATGGCTACACCTTC.

The CDR3 nucleotides are TGCGCCAGCAGCTTTACAGGGGTGGGTCAGCCCCAGCATTTT. This codes for CASSFTGVGQPQHF. The genes are TRBV5-1 and TRBJ1-5; 7 nucleotides line up with TRBD1. This CDR3 spans 14 amino acids. Looked up from germline, CDR1 is SGHRS and CDR2 is YFSETQ. J was trimmed by 6 bases and V by 2 bases; bases with no gene match: 5.

The chain uses TRBV7-2 and TRBJ2-3, with D unclear. The germline V and J ends were trimmed by 1 base and 0 bases, with 11 bases remaining between them. CDR3 size: 16 residues. Germline V gives CDR1 SGHTA, CDR2 FQGNSA. The CDR3, as DNA: TGTGCCAGCAGCTTAGTGGGTGACACTAGCACAGATACGCAGTATTTT. It encodes CASSLVGDTSTDTQYF.

The chain couples TRBV25-1 to TRBJ2-1; 12 positions match TRBD2. The CDR3 loop spans 14 amino acids. Looked up from germline, CDR1 is MGHDK and CDR2 is SYGVNS. V lost 7 bases and J lost 6; bases outside the gene matches: 4. The CDR3 loop reads CASNLAGGFNEQFF. The CDR3 DNA reads TGTGCCAGCAATCTAGCGGGGGGGTTCAATGAGCAGTTCTTC.

This sequence joins TRBV28 and TRBJ2-7; 7 nucleotides agree with TRBD1. Germline V gene sequence: CDR1 MDHEN, CDR2 SYDVKM. CDR3 length equals 13 residues. V dropped 4 bases and J dropped 3; count of bases not matched to a gene: 3. The CDR3 sequence is CASSSQGYYEQYF. CDR3 coding DNA: TGTGCCAGCAGTTCACAGGGGTACTACGAGCAGTACTTC. Using reference TRBV28 and TRBJ2-7 for the parts outside the CDR3, the full variable domain is DVKVTQSSRYLVKRTGEKVFLECVQDMDHENMFWYRQDPGLGLRLIYFSYDVKMKEKGDIPEGYSVSREKKERFSLILESASTNQTSMYLCASSSQGYYEQYFGPGTRLTVT.